The present entry profiles one T cell receptor (beta chain) with its context. V was trimmed by 6 bases and J by 4 bases, leaving 7 bases between them. Germline V gives CDR1 SNHLY, CDR2 FYNNEI. CDR3 length: 11 amino acids. Authors' analysis steps: Estimation of nucleated cell counts relied on the amplification of reference gene primers. Profiled with immunoSEQ multiplex PCR; TCRdb holds only in-frame clones, not every one. That table gives V, J and clone size, and the DNA gave D and trimming. The sample records a few hundred thousand clones, approximately 84% being singletons. Recruitment covered roughly 24 US areas and drew participants whose ages spanned roughly 18 to 100 years. Recovery meant two consecutive negative NP/OP PCR tests, professional clearance, or resolved symptoms. The source of the sample is a study of blood T cell repertoires in COVID-19. Study in general: Some COVID-19 samples were acute and others convalescent; all came from the United States, Italy and Spain.

The V call is TRBV2, the J call TRBJ2-7; D is undetermined. Sample: PBMCs or T cells enriched from blood (not recorded which). The receptor comes from a woman aged 25 to 39 who had recovered from COVID-19. The CDR3 protein is CASSYEYEQYF. CDR3 in DNA: TGTGCCAGCAGCTATGAGTACGAGCAGTACTTC.